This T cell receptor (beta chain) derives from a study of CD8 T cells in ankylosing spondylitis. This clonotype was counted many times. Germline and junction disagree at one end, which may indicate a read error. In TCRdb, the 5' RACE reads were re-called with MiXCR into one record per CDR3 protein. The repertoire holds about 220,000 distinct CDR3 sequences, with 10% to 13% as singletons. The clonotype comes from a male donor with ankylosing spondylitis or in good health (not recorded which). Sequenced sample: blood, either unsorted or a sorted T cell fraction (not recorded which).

This chain's CDR3 is CASSLGTGGNSNQPQHF. As DNA, the CDR3 is TGTGCCAGCAGCCTAGGGACAGGAGGCAATAGCAATCAGCCCCAGCATTTT. The chain uses TRBV13 and TRBJ1-5, with 8 bases identical to TRBD1. The CDR3 sequence is 17 residues long. Germline CDR1 reads PRHDT; CDR2 reads FYEKMQ (reference sequence).